The 23 T cell receptor beta chains below come from one sample, sequenced in a study of T cell changes during pregnancy in multiple sclerosis. The repertoire was sequenced with immunoSEQ multiplex PCR; TCRdb's copy has only in-frame clones and lacks some. Here the sample spans 95,000 to 110,000 clones, 85% to 95% being singletons. Here the sequenced sample was peripheral blood, taken in the third trimester of pregnancy. The origin of the receptors is a female donor in good health, enrolled as a control in a pregnancy study.

This chain uses TRBV6-5 with TRBJ1-4; TRBD1 is a possible D gene (6 bases). This CDR3 has 13 residues. Germline loops: CDR1 MNHEY, CDR2 SVGAGI. The V gene lost 5 bases and the J gene lost 8 bases, with 12 bases spanning the gap. The CDR3 nucleotides are TGTGCCAGCAGTAGACAGGTTGGGGAAAAACTGTTTTTT. Translating gives CASSRQVGEKLFF.

This chain uses TRBV5-1 with TRBJ1-1; the match to TRBD1 covers 8 bases. The CDR3 covers 16 residues. J was trimmed by 0 bases and V by 3 bases; bases with no gene match: 7. Germline V gives CDR1 SGHRS, CDR2 YFSETQ. The CDR3 nucleotides read TGCGCCAGCAGCTCGATACAGGGGGGACTGAACACTGAAGCTTTCTTT. It translates to CASSSIQGGLNTEAFF.

This clone was recorded only once. This sequence joins TRBV7-6 and TRBJ2-7; 9 bases fit TRBD2. With V trimmed by 5 bases and J by 2 bases, 13 bases remained unmatched. Germline loops: CDR1 SGHVS, CDR2 FNYEAQ. This CDR3 comprises 17 residues. This chain's CDR3 is CASSPTIGGGGAYEQYF. The CDR3 DNA follows: TGTGCCAGCAGCCCTACGATAGGGGGCGGGGGGGCCTACGAGCAGTACTTC. Looking up the rest from reference TRBV7-6 and TRBJ2-7 gives the full variable domain: GAGVSQSPRYKVTKRGQDVALRCDPISGHVSLYWYRQALGQGPEFLTYFNYEAQQDKSGLPNDRFSAERPEGSISTLTIQRTEQRDSAMYRCASSPTIGGGGAYEQYFGPGTRLTVT.

The chain has TRBV29-1 and TRBJ1-1, with unresolved D. CDR1 is SQVTM and CDR2 is ANQGSEA in the germline V gene. There are 11 residues in the CDR3. Trimming pared 2 bases from V and 7 bases from J, leaving 8 bases between. The DNA of the CDR3 is TGCAGCGTTGAACGGGAGTATGAAGCTTTCTTT. Its protein is CSVEREYEAFF.

The chain is built from TRBV5-6 and TRBJ2-4, with TRBD1 as a possible D gene (7 bases). CDR1 and CDR2 from the germline V gene are SGHDT and YYEEEE. Trimming removed 4 bases at V and 8 bases at J, with 13 bases between. This CDR3 has 13 residues. Here the CDR3 reads CASSGTVADIQYF. The CDR3 region has the DNA TGTGCCAGCAGCGGGACAGTAGCGGACATTCAGTACTTC.

This clone has just a few counts. The chain employs TRBV5-6 and TRBJ1-2; TRBD1 matches 12 bases. In germline, CDR1 is SGHDT, CDR2 YYEEEE. CDR3 length equals 18 residues. The trim removed 4 bases at V and 3 bases at J, leaving 13 bases unmatched. CDR3 DNA: TGTGCCAGCAGCGTAATCCGGGACAGGGGGCAGCGAGACTATGGCTACACCTTC. This encodes CASSVIRDRGQRDYGYTF.

CDR3 bases: TGTGCCAGCAGTCTCGTCGGACTAGCGGGGGACTACGAGCAGTACTTC. Translated, it gives CASSLVGLAGDYEQYF. The chain joins TRBV7-2 to TRBJ2-7; TRBD2 matches 13 bases. The CDR3 length is 16 residues. Germline V gene lookup returns CDR1 SGHTA and CDR2 FQGNSA. The ends lost 6 bases at V and 3 bases at J; junction bases unmatched: 8.

The rearrangement uses TRBV21-1 and TRBJ1-1; TRBD1 is the table's D call, not checked against the DNA. TRBV21-1 constitutes a pseudogene. The CDR3 sequence is 13 residues long. The CDR3 coding sequence is TGTGCCAGCCCCGGGGGACAGGGTGGTGAAGCTTTCTTT. Protein product: CASPGGQGGEAFF.

The CDR3 DNA follows: TGTGCCAGTAGTACGACAGGGGACACTGAGCAGTTCTTC. Translation: CASSTTGDTEQFF. The rearrangement uses TRBV19 and TRBJ2-1; the match to TRBD1 covers 8 bases. In germline, CDR1 is LNHDA, CDR2 SQIVND (reference sequence). V was pared by 4 bases and J by 9 bases, with 5 bases of the junction left unmatched. The CDR3 sequence is 13 residues long.

A note on this clone: At one of its ends the junction is not consistent with the germline gene, which may arise from a read error. V gene TRBV5-1 combines with J gene TRBJ2-1; 8 positions match TRBD1. The CDR3 extends over 11 amino acids. The germline V gene encodes CDR1 SGHRS and CDR2 YFSETQ. DNA of the CDR3: TGCGCCAGCAGCCAGGACAGGGATCCCATCTTC. Its protein is CASSQDRDPIF.

This clone was observed once. V usage is TRBV27 and J usage is TRBJ2-7; 10 bases align to TRBD1. Germline V gene data show CDR1 as MNHEY and CDR2 as SMNVEV (reference sequence). The CDR3 covers 15 residues. V shed 6 bases and J 0 bases; nucleotides not matched to a gene: 5. Here the CDR3 DNA reads TGTGCCAGCAGCCTCGGACAGGGGGGCTCCTACGAGCAGTACTTC. It yields the protein CASSLGQGGSYEQYF.

V is TRBV7-9 and J is TRBJ1-3; D call uncertain. CDR3 size: 17 residues. Looked up from germline, CDR1 is SEHNR and CDR2 is FQNEAQ (reference sequence). Trimming shortened V by 4 bases and J by 0 bases, and 16 bases separated the two germline ends. In nucleotides, the CDR3 is TGTGCCAGCAGCTCAGAGGGTTGGGTGGCCTCTGGAAACACCATATATTTT. It specifies CASSSEGWVASGNTIYF.

The chain has TRBV4-3 and TRBJ1-5; D gene ambiguous. This CDR3 is built from 13 residues. V was pared by 1 base and J by 3 bases, with 4 bases between. CDR1 LGHNA and CDR2 YSLEER come from the germline V gene. The CDR3 nucleotides read TGCGCCAGCAGCCAAGGTATCAATCAGCCCCAGCATTTT. Protein product: CASSQGINQPQHF.

V and J are TRBV4-1 and TRBJ1-2, with D perhaps TRBD1 (5 bases). The germline CDR1 and CDR2 sequences are MGHRA and YSYEKL. CDR3 size: 14 residues. Trimming removed 2 bases at V and 4 bases at J, with 11 bases between. Written as DNA, the CDR3 is TGCGCCAGCAGCCAATTATCAGGGCTCTATGGCTACACCTTC. This gives the protein CASSQLSGLYGYTF.

The chain employs TRBV7-3 and TRBJ2-7, with 9 bases aligning to TRBD1. The germline V gene has CDR1 SGHTA and CDR2 FQGTGA. This CDR3 comprises 13 residues. The J segment lost 3 bases and the V segment lost 8 bases, leaving 5 bases of the junction unmatched. The CDR3 region is CASGPGQGYEQYF. DNA of the CDR3: TGTGCCAGCGGACCGGGACAGGGCTACGAGCAGTACTTC. The whole variable domain, remainder taken from reference TRBV7-3 and TRBJ2-7, is GAGVSQTPSNKVTEKGKYVELRCDPISGHTALYWYRQSLGQGPEFLIYFQGTGAADDSGLPNDRFFAVRPEGSVSTLKIQRTERGDSAVYLCASGPGQGYEQYFGPGTRLTVT.

As DNA, the CDR3 is TGTGCCAGCAGTGACTCGTCGGGGGGGGGCACAGATACGCAGTATTTT. Its protein is CASSDSSGGGTDTQYF. The chain is built from TRBV6-4 and TRBJ2-3; TRBD2 matches at 8 bases. CDR3 length: 16 residues. Germline values: CDR1 MRHNA, CDR2 SNTAGT. The V segment lost 0 bases and the J segment 1 base; nucleotides outside the gene matches: 3.

This chain joins TRBV5-4 and TRBJ2-3; possibly TRBD2 for D (6 bases). Germline V CDR1 and CDR2: SGHNT, YYREEE (reference sequence). The CDR3 runs to 16 residues. Deletions cut 3 bases from V and 4 bases from J, with 18 bases between. In DNA form, the CDR3 reads TGTGCCAGCAGCTCCCGGGGGAACCCCCTCTCAGATACGCAGTATTTT. Amino acids: CASSSRGNPLSDTQYF.

This chain joins TRBV19 and TRBJ1-1; 11 positions match TRBD1. The trim removed 3 bases at V and 1 base at J, leaving 13 bases unmatched. Germline CDR1 LNHDA, CDR2 SQIVND (reference sequence). The CDR3 length is 19 residues. The CDR3 region is CASSISKRTGGFENTEAFF. CDR3 DNA sequence: TGTGCCAGTAGTATCTCGAAGAGGACAGGGGGCTTTGAGAACACTGAAGCTTTCTTT.

CDR3 sequence reads: CASSPRDRSGYTF. The CDR3, as DNA: TGTGCCAGCAGCCCACGGGACAGATCGGGCTACACCTTC. The chain carries TRBV9 and TRBJ1-2; 7 nucleotides align to TRBD1. Germline lookup yields CDR1 SGDLS and CDR2 YYNGEE. The CDR3 length is 13 residues. After removal of 4 bases from V and 8 bases from J, the junction contained 8 bases not matched to a gene.

The table lists this clone with a few counts. The chain combines TRBV6-1 with TRBJ1-2; possible D gene TRBD1, 5 bases. The CDR3 runs to 15 residues. Germline loops: CDR1 MNHNS, CDR2 SASEGT. V was pared by 3 bases and J by 4 bases, with 15 bases between. The CDR3 reads CASSEGGSRGYGYTF. DNA of the CDR3: TGTGCCAGCAGTGAGGGGGGGTCCCGCGGCTATGGCTACACCTTC.

The gene calls are TRBV9 and TRBJ2-1; 13 positions match TRBD2. The trim removed 4 bases at V and 6 bases at J, leaving 7 bases unmatched. The length of the CDR3 is 16 residues. Germline V gene lookup returns CDR1 SGDLS and CDR2 YYNGEE. CDR3 region: CASSSRLAGGSNEQFF. The CDR3 nucleotides read TGTGCCAGCAGCTCTAGACTAGCGGGGGGCTCCAATGAGCAGTTCTTC.

The chain links TRBV4-3 to TRBJ2-3, with TRBD2 matching over 9 bases. V lost 5 bases and J lost 2; bases outside the gene matches: 8. The CDR3 is made up of 16 amino acids. Germline CDR1 and CDR2: LGHNA and YSLEER. The CDR3 reads CASSSGTSYITDTQYF. In nucleotides, the CDR3 is TGCGCCAGCAGCTCCGGGACTAGCTATATCACAGATACGCAGTATTTT.

This clone has a handful of counts. The chain's CDR3 is CASSGPTSGDYYEQYF. The CDR3, as DNA: TGTGCCAGCAGCGGGCCCACTAGCGGGGACTACTACGAGCAGTACTTC. The V and J genes are TRBV4-2 and TRBJ2-7; 10 positions match TRBD2. J was trimmed by 3 bases and V by 5 bases; bases with no gene match: 10. Germline CDR1 reads LGHNA; CDR2 reads YNFKEQ. This CDR3 comprises 16 residues.